These 29 T cell receptor beta chains share one sample of origin, sequenced in a study of blood T cell repertoires in COVID-19. Sequencing used immunoSEQ multiplex PCR; TCRdb keeps in-frame clones, though not all of them. The data show around 89,000 clones, with 60% to 80% seen just once and about 15% held by the top ten. Sequenced sample: peripheral blood. The origin of the receptors is an elderly woman with acute or convalescent COVID-19.

The J gene is TRBJ1-3, the V gene TRBV7-3; TRBD1 might be the D (5 bases). The V gene's germline CDR1 is SGHTA and CDR2 FQGTGA. The CDR3 covers 13 residues. V was pared by 5 bases and J by 4 bases, with 9 bases between. The CDR3 DNA is TGTGCCAGCAGCCAGGGCCCCGGAAACACCATATATTTT. Translated, it gives CASSQGPGNTIYF.

The chain has TRBV6-6 and TRBJ2-7; no firm D call. This CDR3 region has 14 residues. Trimming left V 6 bases short and J 2 bases short, with 14 bases between. Germline CDR1 MNHNY, CDR2 SVGAGI (reference sequence). The CDR3 spells CASSSSDNPYEQYF. CDR3 nucleotides: TGTGCCAGCAGCTCCTCCGACAACCCCTACGAGCAGTACTTC.

The chain is built from TRBV5-4 and TRBJ2-7; 9 bases fit TRBD1. The germline V gene has CDR1 SGHNT and CDR2 YYREEE (reference sequence). The junction had 7 bases not matched to a gene; V was cut back by 3 bases and J by 6 bases. The CDR3 is 14 amino acids. This chain's CDR3 is CASSSGTGWGEQYF. CDR3 DNA: TGTGCCAGCAGCTCGGGGACAGGGTGGGGCGAGCAGTACTTC. Supplemented by reference TRBV5-4 and TRBJ2-7, the full variable domain reads ETGVTQSPTHLIKTRGQQVTLRCSSQSGHNTVSWYQQALGQGPQFIFQYYREEENGRGNFPPRFSGLQFPNYSSELNVNALELDDSALYLCASSSGTGWGEQYFGPGTRLTVT.

The rearrangement uses TRBV19 and TRBJ1-1; TRBD1 might be the D (6 bases). The CDR3 sequence is 14 residues long. The germline V gene encodes CDR1 LNHDA and CDR2 SQIVND (reference sequence). V was trimmed by 7 bases and J by 5 bases, leaving 17 bases between them. DNA for the CDR3: TGTGCCAGTACCCTAGGGGGGGTGACGACTGAAGCTTTCTTT. It is translated as CASTLGGVTTEAFF.

Comment on this clone: This same CDR3 is encoded by further DNA sequences in the sample. V usage is TRBV15 and J usage is TRBJ1-3, with D unclear. V lost 0 bases and J 1 base, leaving 7 bases between the germline ends. In germline, CDR1 is LNHNV, CDR2 YYDKDF (reference sequence). The CDR3 has 15 residues. CDR3 amino acids: CATSRDLGSGNTIYF. The CDR3 nucleotides are TGTGCCACCAGCAGAGATCTAGGATCTGGAAACACCATATATTTT.

Here the CDR3 DNA reads TGTGCCAGCAGCTTGGAGGGGGACAGAATAGATACGCAGTATTTT. It specifies CASSLEGDRIDTQYF. J is TRBJ2-3 and V is TRBV5-4; 7 nucleotides match TRBD1. Germline loops: CDR1 SGHNT, CDR2 YYREEE (reference sequence). The CDR3 runs 15 residues. The junction had 6 bases not matched to a gene; V was cut back by 0 bases and J by 5 bases.

In regard to this clone: A much more abundant neighbour one base away suggests this may be a read error. Other nucleotide sequences from this sample produce the same CDR3. The genes are TRBV5-4 and TRBJ1-2, with TRBD1 matching over 7 bases. This CDR3 contains 15 residues. Trimming took 0 bases from V and 3 from J; bases not matched to a gene: 5. Germline CDR1 is SGHNT and CDR2 is YYREEE (reference sequence). The CDR3 DNA reads as TGTGCCAGCAGCTTGGCTTTTACAGGGGACTATGGCTACACCTTC. Protein product: CASSLAFTGDYGYTF.

CDR3 sequence (DNA): TGTGCCAGCAGCCTCCCCCAGGTCGATGAAGCTTTCTTT. Its translation is CASSLPQVDEAFF. V usage is TRBV28 and J usage is TRBJ1-1; D is ambiguous. The germline gives CDR1 MDHEN, CDR2 SYDVKM. This CDR3 region has 13 residues. Between the trimmed V and J ends, which lost 6 bases and 7 bases, there was a span of 15 bases.

The chain has TRBV5-1 and TRBJ2-3; 14 bases line up with TRBD2. Trimming cost V 4 bases and J 0 bases; bases outside gene matches: 7. This CDR3 spans 18 amino acids. Germline CDR1 reads SGHRS; CDR2 reads YFSETQ. The CDR3 is CASSPGTSGGPSTDTQYF. The CDR3 coding sequence is TGCGCCAGCAGCCCCGGGACTAGCGGGGGCCCTAGCACAGATACGCAGTATTTT. The full variable domain, with the rest looked up from reference TRBV5-1 and TRBJ2-3, is KAGVTQTPRYLIKTRGQQVTLSCSPISGHRSVSWYQQTPGQGLQFLFEYFSETQRNKGNFPGRFSGRQFSNSRSEMNVSTLELGDSALYLCASSPGTSGGPSTDTQYFGPGTRLTVL.

The rearrangement links TRBV18 to TRBJ2-3, with D perhaps matching TRBD1 (5 bases). The CDR3 length is 13 residues. Germline loops: CDR1 KGHSH, CDR2 LQKENI. Trimming cost V 4 bases and J 1 base, with 6 bases left between them. The CDR3 nucleotides read TGTGCCAGCTCACTAGGGGGCACAGATACGCAGTATTTT. This translates into CASSLGGTDTQYF.

The chain links TRBV11-3 to TRBJ2-7; possible D gene TRBD1, 5 bases. V gave up 8 bases and J gave up 0 bases, with 11 bases separating them. Looked up from germline, CDR1 is SGHNT and CDR2 is YENEEA. The CDR3 contains 13 residues. The chain's CDR3 is CASSSGNSYEQYF. The CDR3 DNA reads as TGTGCCAGCTCTTCAGGGAACTCCTACGAGCAGTACTTC.

The rearrangement uses TRBV9 and TRBJ2-5; D is possibly TRBD2 (6 bases). The CDR3 is 18 amino acids. Trimming cost V 1 base and J 2 bases, with 21 bases left between them. Per germline, CDR1 SGDLS and CDR2 YYNGEE. The CDR3 sequence: CASSVFGGAGGLQETQYF. Written as DNA, the CDR3 is TGTGCCAGCAGCGTATTTGGAGGGGCCGGTGGTCTACAAGAGACCCAGTACTTC.

The chain carries TRBV27 and TRBJ1-2; a possible D gene is TRBD1 (5 bases). This CDR3 contains 15 residues. CDR1 and CDR2 from the germline V gene are MNHEY and SMNVEV (reference sequence). Trimming removed 6 bases from V and 6 bases from J, with 20 bases in between. DNA for the CDR3: TGTGCCAGCAGCAGGGATCTCTTTCAATTAAATGGCTACACCTTC. Translated, it gives CASSRDLFQLNGYTF.

The V gene is TRBV7-9, the J gene TRBJ1-4; D possibly corresponds to TRBD1 (6 bases). CDR3 size: 16 residues. Germline V gene data show CDR1 as SEHNR and CDR2 as FQNEAQ (reference sequence). V lost 6 bases and J 2 bases, leaving 16 bases between the germline ends. The CDR3 bases are TGTGCCAGCAGACAGAGGTCAGGGGCGACTAATGAAAAACTGTTTTTT. Residues: CASRQRSGATNEKLFF.

This chain links TRBV6-2 or TRBV6-3 with TRBJ2-2, with 8 bases identical to TRBD1. Germline CDR1 is MNHEY and CDR2 is SVGEGT. V was pared by 6 bases and J by 0 bases, with 3 bases of the junction left unmatched. The CDR3 has 15 residues. CDR3 in amino acids: CASSPGGANTGELFF. The CDR3 nucleotides read TGTGCCAGCAGCCCAGGGGGCGCGAACACCGGGGAGCTGTTTTTT.

The chain combines TRBV5-1 with TRBJ1-1; TRBD1 is a possible D gene (6 bases). This CDR3 spans 13 amino acids. Between the trimmed V and J ends, which lost 4 bases and 8 bases, there was a span of 15 bases. Looked up from germline, CDR1 is SGHRS and CDR2 is YFSETQ. The CDR3 is CASSLQGPGEAFF. As DNA, the CDR3 is TGCGCCAGCAGCCTACAGGGTCCTGGGGAAGCTTTCTTT.

This chain uses TRBV7-2 with TRBJ2-2; tentatively, D is TRBD2 (5 bases). Germline V gene lookup returns CDR1 SGHTA and CDR2 FQGNSA. The CDR3 is 16 residues long. V was cut by 3 bases and J by 0 bases, with 11 bases left in between. CDR3 region: CASSFTGVSNTGELFF. Written as DNA, the CDR3 is TGTGCCAGCAGCTTCACCGGGGTTTCGAACACCGGGGAGCTGTTTTTT.

The chain is built from TRBV29-1 and TRBJ1-1; D possibly corresponds to TRBD1 (5 bases). The V gene's germline CDR1 is SQVTM and CDR2 ANQGSEA. The CDR3 is made up of 13 amino acids. Here the CDR3 reads CRAQGGSNTEAFF. The CDR3 nucleotides read TGCAGGGCTCAGGGTGGTTCGAACACTGAAGCTTTCTTT.

V gene TRBV3-1 (or the pseudogene TRBV3-2) combines with J gene TRBJ1-3; D uncertain. Germline CDR1 LGHDT, CDR2 YNNKEL (reference sequence). This CDR3 contains 15 residues. V was trimmed by 0 bases and J by 0 bases, leaving 6 bases between them. The CDR3 bases are TGTGCCAGCAGCCAAGACATGAGCTCTGGAAACACCATATATTTT. Amino acid sequence: CASSQDMSSGNTIYF.

This clone was observed at least ten times. V and J are TRBV4-1 and TRBJ2-5, with a possible D match to TRBD2 (5 bases). This CDR3 comprises 15 residues. Trimming removed 1 base at V and 4 bases at J, with 13 bases between. Germline CDR1 reads MGHRA; CDR2 reads YSYEKL. CDR3 DNA: TGCGCCAGCAGCCAAGCGAGGGTAACGGGAGAGACCCAGTACTTC. Its protein is CASSQARVTGETQYF.

To note about this clone: A clone one base away is much larger, so this may be a read error. CDR3 in amino acids: CASSRGNTIYF. The CDR3 DNA reads as TGTGCCAGCAGCCGGGGAAACACCATATATTTT. This rearrangement joins TRBV6-5 to TRBJ1-3; D remains ambiguous. V was shortened by 6 bases and J by 4 bases, with 4 bases between the two germline ends. The CDR3 loop spans 11 amino acids. Germline loops: CDR1 MNHEY, CDR2 SVGAGI.

This clone has ten or more counts. V gene TRBV9 combines with J gene TRBJ2-2, with 7 bases matching TRBD1. CDR1 and CDR2 (germline): SGDLS, YYNGEE. The J segment lost 5 bases and the V segment lost 1 base, leaving 2 bases of the junction unmatched. The CDR3 runs 14 residues. In DNA form, the CDR3 reads TGTGCCAGCAGCGTACAGGGGGAAACCGGGGAGCTGTTTTTT. It is translated as CASSVQGETGELFF.

CDR3 residues: CASSEEIAGGSLHSYEQYF. CDR3 DNA sequence: TGTGCCAGCAGCGAAGAGATAGCGGGGGGCTCCCTTCACTCCTACGAGCAGTACTTC. This rearrangement joins TRBV7-8 to TRBJ2-7; 10 nucleotides match TRBD2. The CDR3 is made up of 19 amino acids. With V trimmed by 5 bases and J by 0 bases, 16 bases remained unmatched. The germline V gene encodes CDR1 SGHVS and CDR2 FQNEAQ.

The CDR3 DNA follows: TGCGCCAGCAGCTCAGGACTAGCGGGTCGCACAGATACGCAGTATTTT. It yields the protein CASSSGLAGRTDTQYF. The rearrangement links TRBV5-1 to TRBJ2-3; 11 nucleotides agree with TRBD2. Losses at the gene ends were 3 bases for V and 1 base for J; bases not matched to a gene: 4. This CDR3 spans 16 amino acids. In germline, CDR1 is SGHRS, CDR2 YFSETQ.

The chain uses TRBV18 and TRBJ2-3, with TRBD1 identical over 8 bases. In germline, CDR1 is KGHSH, CDR2 LQKENI. CDR3 length equals 15 residues. The trim removed 3 bases at V and 2 bases at J, leaving 4 bases unmatched. The CDR3 DNA reads as TGTGCCAGCTCACCGTCGACAGGGGCCACAGATACGCAGTATTTT. The encoded protein is CASSPSTGATDTQYF.

The V and J genes are TRBV13 and TRBJ2-7; D is unclear. CDR1 is PRHDT, CDR2 FYEKMQ, per germline (reference sequence). This CDR3 region has 14 residues. Between the trimmed V and J ends, which lost 0 bases and 5 bases, there was a span of 11 bases. The CDR3 DNA sequence: TGTGCCAGCAGCTTAGGTGCCATCCGGGACGAGCAGTACTTC. The encoded protein is CASSLGAIRDEQYF.

The chain has TRBV11-2 and TRBJ1-2; D is perhaps TRBD1 (5 bases). CDR3 length: 14 amino acids. Looked up from germline, CDR1 is SGHAT and CDR2 is FQNNGV. Trimming took off 0 bases at V and 8 bases at J, with 13 bases between the two ends. The DNA of the CDR3 is TGTGCCAGCAGCTTAGATTCAGGGTCCGAGGGCTACACCTTC. This translates into CASSLDSGSEGYTF.

This chain links TRBV4-3 with TRBJ1-6; 7 nucleotides agree with TRBD1. V was pared by 3 bases and J by 7 bases, with 12 bases of the junction left unmatched. Germline assignment: CDR1 LGHNA and CDR2 YSLEER. The length of the CDR3 is 17 residues. Here the CDR3 DNA reads TGCGCCAGCAGCCAGACCGCCTTTGGGACAGCAAATTCACCCCTCCACTTT. Translated: CASSQTAFGTANSPLHF.

The rearrangement links TRBV5-1 to TRBJ2-7, with TRBD1 identical over 7 bases. Trimming removed 4 bases from V and 6 bases from J; junction bases left unmatched: 13. Germline V gene data show CDR1 as SGHRS and CDR2 as YFSETQ. CDR3 length: 15 residues. The CDR3 loop reads CASSQGGADGGEQYF. The CDR3 DNA follows: TGCGCCAGCAGCCAAGGGGGCGCAGATGGTGGCGAGCAGTACTTC.